Here is one TCR beta chain with its context. Antigen unknown. The sample comes from a study of shared clonotypes between healthy human individuals. Turning to the study itself: Aged 18 to 49, the donors were a couple of women and three men. Findings of the study overall: The small donor group covered limited genetic and exposure diversity. Larger estimated richness was generally recorded for naive subsets relative to memory subsets.

Data came from immunoSEQ multiplex PCR; TCRdb stores just in-frame clones and leaves some out. The table includes 2 million to 2.5 million clones, almost 96% detected once. The germline CDR1 and CDR2 sequences are GTSNPN and SVGIG (reference sequence). V was trimmed by 5 bases and J by 4 bases, leaving 15 bases between them. The CDR3 totals 15 residues. V usage is TRBV30 and J usage is TRBJ2-6; TRBD2 is a possible D gene (6 bases). The sequence derives from a man aged 18-30 years in good health. Material: naive CD4+ T cells sorted from blood. As for subset: CD45RA+ positively selected. CDR3 sequence (DNA): TGTGCCTGGGCTCCCGGGGGTTTGGGGGCCAACGTCCTGACTTTC. Residues: CAWAPGGLGANVLTF.